The 20 T cell receptor beta chains given below trace back to one sample, sequenced in a study of blood T cell repertoires in COVID-19. Data came from immunoSEQ multiplex PCR; TCRdb stores just in-frame clones and leaves some out. This table holds approximately 76,000 clones, roughly 83% found once. Sequencing was performed on peripheral blood. The origin of the receptors is a woman aged 55-70 years with acute or convalescent COVID-19.

This chain uses TRBV7-2 with TRBJ2-3; D possibly corresponds to TRBD2 (7 bases). The V gene lost 5 bases and the J gene lost 3 bases, with 12 bases spanning the gap. The germline V gene encodes CDR1 SGHTA and CDR2 FQGNSA. The CDR3 loop spans 14 amino acids. The CDR3 sequence: CASSLGGHTDTQYF. The CDR3 DNA follows: TGTGCCAGCAGCCTCGGGGGGCATACAGATACGCAGTATTTT.

The chain is built from TRBV6-1 and TRBJ2-3, with 8 bases lining up with TRBD2. The J segment lost 6 bases and the V segment lost 2 bases, leaving 4 bases of the junction unmatched. The CDR3 has 14 residues. Germline CDR1 and CDR2: MNHNS and SASEGT. CDR3 protein: CASSERGGPDTQYF. CDR3 coding DNA: TGTGCCAGCAGTGAACGGGGGGGGCCTGATACGCAGTATTTT.

This clone was detected only once. The CDR3 DNA reads as TGTGCCACCAGTCAGGGGAATGACTATGGCTACACCTTC. This gives the protein CATSQGNDYGYTF. The V and J genes are TRBV24-1 and TRBJ1-2; tentative D call: TRBD1 (6 bases). Deletions cut 6 bases from V and 3 bases from J, with 10 bases between. The V gene's germline CDR1 is KGHDR and CDR2 SFDVKD. CDR3 length equals 13 residues.

The DNA for the CDR3 is TGTGCCAGCAGTGTAGCGCCGACTAACACTGAAGCTTTCTTT. Its protein is CASSVAPTNTEAFF. The chain uses TRBV6-1 and TRBJ1-1, with D uncertain. The CDR3 has 14 amino acids. Germline V gene sequence: CDR1 MNHNS, CDR2 SASEGT. V lost 4 bases, J lost 2 bases, and 11 bases lay in between.

This clone occurred once. The genes are TRBV9 and TRBJ1-3; D gene ambiguous. The CDR3 has 17 residues. Germline values: CDR1 SGDLS, CDR2 YYNGEE. Deletions cut 0 bases from V and 1 base from J, with 14 bases between. The CDR3 DNA follows: TGTGCCAGCAGCGTAGGCCCAGGAGGCCAGTCTGGAAACACCATATATTTT. This encodes CASSVGPGGQSGNTIYF.

The chain couples TRBV5-1 to TRBJ2-7; D call uncertain. V lost 7 bases to trimming and J lost 2 bases, with 13 bases between them. The germline CDR1 and CDR2 sequences are SGHRS and YFSETQ. The CDR3 consists of 13 residues. The CDR3: CASGHGFTYEQYF. The DNA for the CDR3 is TGCGCCAGCGGTCACGGTTTTACCTACGAGCAGTACTTC.

V gene TRBV7-9 combines with J gene TRBJ1-5, with 8 bases aligning to TRBD1. Germline V CDR1 and CDR2: SEHNR, FQNEAQ (reference sequence). The CDR3 runs to 16 residues. Trimming cost V 5 bases and J 4 bases; bases outside gene matches: 10. This CDR3 is CASSPGQGSGNQPQHF. The CDR3 DNA reads as TGTGCCAGCAGCCCCGGACAGGGCTCAGGTAATCAGCCCCAGCATTTT.

V and J are TRBV2 and TRBJ1-4, with TRBD1 as a possible D gene (5 bases). Germline loops: CDR1 SNHLY, CDR2 FYNNEI. The V gene lost 9 bases and the J gene lost 8 bases, with 16 bases spanning the gap. There are 13 residues in the CDR3. CDR3 bases: TGTGCCAGGGGGGACTCCTTCGGGGAAAAACTGTTTTTT. It is translated as CARGDSFGEKLFF.

The V and J genes are TRBV5-1 and TRBJ2-7; 12 positions match TRBD2. V lost 3 bases, J lost 2 bases, and 6 bases stayed unmatched. Germline CDR1 and CDR2: SGHRS and YFSETQ. The CDR3 sequence is 16 residues long. CDR3 nucleotides: TGCGCCAGCAGCTCAACACTAGCGGGGGGTCCCTACGAGCAGTACTTC. Protein: CASSSTLAGGPYEQYF.

This chain joins TRBV10-1 and TRBJ1-4; the D is unclear. Trimming shortened V by 5 bases and J by 2 bases, and 9 bases separated the two germline ends. The CDR3 totals 14 residues. The germline V gene has CDR1 WNHNN and CDR2 SYGVQD (reference sequence). The DNA of the CDR3 is TGCGCCAGCAGTCCCGGAGGCACTAATGAAAAACTGTTTTTT. Amino acids: CASSPGGTNEKLFF.

The gene calls are TRBV7-3 and TRBJ1-1; 7 positions agree with TRBD1. The CDR3 spans 15 residues. Per germline, CDR1 SGHTA and CDR2 FQGTGA. Losses at the gene ends were 2 bases for V and 5 bases for J; bases not matched to a gene: 8. CDR3 in DNA: TGTGCCAGCAGCTTACAGAAAGGGGGCATGACTGAAGCTTTCTTT. It codes for CASSLQKGGMTEAFF.

The chain recombines TRBV14 with TRBJ2-7; 9 bases match TRBD1. Trimming took 2 bases from V and 3 from J; bases not matched to a gene: 8. Germline CDR1 reads SGHDN; CDR2 reads FVKESK. CDR3 size: 16 residues. As DNA, the CDR3 is TGTGCCAGCAGCCAACACGGGACAGGGAGCCGCTACGAGCAGTACTTC. The encoded protein is CASSQHGTGSRYEQYF.

The CDR3 reads CASSGTANTEAFF. As DNA, the CDR3 is TGTGCCAGCAGTGGGACAGCTAACACTGAAGCTTTCTTT. The J gene is TRBJ1-1, the V gene TRBV3-1 (or the pseudogene TRBV3-2), with 7 bases identical to TRBD1. Germline V gene sequence: CDR1 LGHDT, CDR2 YNNKEL (reference sequence). After removal of 6 bases from V and 2 bases from J, the junction contained 3 bases not matched to a gene. The CDR3 contains 13 residues.

This sequence joins TRBV6-1 and TRBJ1-2; 10 bases are a match to TRBD1. The CDR3 is made up of 14 amino acids. Germline V lookup: CDR1 MNHNS, CDR2 SASEGT. V shed 3 bases and J 13 bases; nucleotides not matched to a gene: 11. CDR3 bases: TGTGCCAGCAGTGACGCGAGGACAGGGGGTAGGGGCACCTTC. It encodes CASSDARTGGRGTF.

The chain links TRBV5-1 to TRBJ2-5; 8 bases match TRBD1. CDR3 size: 17 residues. Germline trimming cut 5 bases from V and 5 bases from J; bases unmatched to any gene: 17. CDR1 and CDR2 from the germline V gene are SGHRS and YFSETQ. Here the CDR3 reads CASSYDRGPFGAETQYF. DNA of the CDR3: TGCGCCAGCAGTTACGACAGGGGTCCCTTTGGTGCGGAGACCCAGTACTTC.

V is TRBV7-2 and J is TRBJ2-5, with D possibly matching TRBD2 (6 bases). The CDR3 length is 13 residues. Germline assignment: CDR1 SGHTA and CDR2 FQGNSA. Trimming took 3 bases from V and 5 from J, leaving 10 bases between them. The CDR3 loop reads CASSLGRGETQYF. The CDR3 nucleotides are TGTGCCAGCAGCTTGGGACGGGGGGAGACCCAGTACTTC.

The chain joins TRBV7-3 to TRBJ2-3; 9 bases are shared with TRBD2. Trimming removed 6 bases from V and 6 bases from J; junction bases left unmatched: 10. The germline CDR1 and CDR2 sequences are SGHTA and FQGTGA. The CDR3 loop spans 15 amino acids. In DNA, the CDR3 is TGTGCCAGCAGGATTCAGCGGGGGGCGATGGATACGCAGTATTTT. It is translated as CASRIQRGAMDTQYF. The variable domain in full, with the rest retrieved from reference TRBV7-3 and TRBJ2-3, is GAGVSQTPSNKVTEKGKYVELRCDPISGHTALYWYRQSLGQGPEFLIYFQGTGAADDSGLPNDRFFAVRPEGSVSTLKIQRTERGDSAVYLCASRIQRGAMDTQYFGPGTRLTVL.

The chain is built from TRBV6-5 and TRBJ1-1, with TRBD1 matching 8 bases. CDR1 and CDR2 from the germline V gene are MNHEY and SVGAGI. This CDR3 contains 14 residues. J was trimmed by 4 bases and V by 6 bases; bases with no gene match: 7. The CDR3 is CASRDRGGVTEAFF. CDR3 bases: TGTGCCAGCAGAGACAGGGGTGGGGTCACTGAAGCTTTCTTT.

This clone was counted between two and nine times. The chain couples TRBV5-5 to TRBJ1-1; maybe TRBD1 (5 bases). Germline V gene lookup returns CDR1 SGHKS and CDR2 YYEKEE (reference sequence). Trimming removed 3 bases at V and 5 bases at J, with 17 bases between. This CDR3 spans 15 amino acids. CDR3 DNA sequence: TGTGCCAGCAGCTCCGCGACAGTGACCCCTACTGAAGCTTTCTTT. The encoded protein is CASSSATVTPTEAFF.

The chain combines TRBV19 with TRBJ2-3; possibly TRBD2 for D (5 bases). V was shortened by 3 bases and J by 4 bases, with 8 bases between the two germline ends. The CDR3 consists of 13 residues. CDR1 and CDR2 from the germline V gene are LNHDA and SQIVND (reference sequence). CDR3 loop: CASSILEADTQYF. The CDR3 DNA reads TGTGCCAGTAGTATTCTGGAGGCAGATACGCAGTATTTT.